The 20 T cell receptor beta chains listed next were all sequenced from one sample in a study of shared clonotypes between healthy human individuals. Repertoires were generated with immunoSEQ multiplex PCR, while TCRdb's copy carries only in-frame clones and drops some. The data hold about 680,000 clones, with just over 90% observed a single time. Positive CCR7 selection of CD45RO-negative cells yielded the naive CD8 cells, and terminally differentiated effector memory CD45RA+ cells were excluded. Sequenced material: naive CD8+ T cells sorted from blood. These receptors all come from a man younger than 45 in good health.

The chain links TRBV7-9 to TRBJ1-1; D gene unclear. V lost 6 bases, J lost 5 bases, and 10 bases lay in between. Germline V CDR1 and CDR2: SEHNR, FQNEAQ (reference sequence). CDR3 length equals 12 residues. CDR3 bases: TGTGCCAGCAGGCCTCCGTGGACTGAAGCTTTCTTT. Translated, it gives CASRPPWTEAFF.

CDR3 amino acids: CSVEGLAGPHEYNEQFF. The CDR3 bases are TGCAGCGTTGAAGGGCTAGCGGGACCCCATGAATACAATGAGCAGTTCTTC. The chain combines TRBV29-1 with TRBJ2-1, with TRBD2 identical over 9 bases. CDR3 size: 17 residues. V gave up 1 base and J gave up 4 bases; unmatched junction bases: 11. Germline CDR1 reads SQVTM; CDR2 reads ANQGSEA.

The rearrangement uses TRBV14 and TRBJ2-3; D is perhaps TRBD2 (6 bases). CDR3 length: 17 residues. Germline-derived CDR1 and CDR2 are SGHDN and FVKESK. V was cut by 5 bases and J by 2 bases, with 20 bases left in between. The CDR3 nucleotides are TGTGCCAGCAGCATCCTCGCGGGGTCGGGGACCACAGATACGCAGTATTTT. This codes for CASSILAGSGTTDTQYF.

This chain connects TRBV27 to TRBJ2-7, with 7 bases fitting TRBD1. V gave up 5 bases and J gave up 6 bases; unmatched junction bases: 13. CDR1 is MNHEY and CDR2 is SMNVEV in the germline V gene (reference sequence). The CDR3 has 15 amino acids. CDR3 sequence: CASSRLGQGVREQYF. The DNA for the CDR3 is TGTGCCAGCAGTCGATTGGGGCAGGGGGTTCGCGAGCAGTACTTC.

The CDR3 sequence: CASSYGTHSYEQYF. The CDR3 DNA reads as TGTGCCAGCAGCTACGGGACACACTCCTACGAGCAGTACTTC. The chain couples TRBV5-6 to TRBJ2-7; D might be TRBD1 (6 bases). Germline loops: CDR1 SGHDT, CDR2 YYEEEE. Trimming stripped 3 bases from V and 0 bases from J, with 10 bases between. The CDR3 spans 14 residues.

The sample holds one count of this clone. This chain connects TRBV30 to TRBJ2-7; 7 bases line up with TRBD2. Germline V gene sequence: CDR1 GTSNPN, CDR2 SVGIG (reference sequence). Trimming removed 4 bases from V and 7 bases from J; junction bases left unmatched: 19. This CDR3 comprises 16 residues. In DNA form, the CDR3 reads TGTGCCTGGACCGCAACTAGCGCTTATCCCCCGCGTGAGCAGTACTTC. Protein sequence: CAWTATSAYPPREQYF.

In DNA form, the CDR3 reads TGTGCCAGCAGTGACCGAGGTGGTGGGAGGGCCAGCATTCAGTACTTC. Amino acid sequence: CASSDRGGGRASIQYF. This chain uses TRBV25-1 with TRBJ2-4, with 7 bases lining up with TRBD2. V was clipped by 3 bases and J by 9 bases; unmatched bases: 14. CDR1 and CDR2 (germline): MGHDK, SYGVNS. The CDR3 runs to 16 residues.

The chain couples TRBV9 to TRBJ1-2, with TRBD1 matching over 8 bases. The junction had 1 base not matched to a gene; V was cut back by 10 bases and J by 2 bases. Germline assignment: CDR1 SGDLS and CDR2 YYNGEE. The CDR3 contains 11 residues. The CDR3: CASGGNYGYTF. The CDR3 DNA is TGTGCCTCAGGGGGCAACTATGGCTACACCTTC.

This clone was picked up a small number of times. The gene calls are TRBV2 and TRBJ1-5; 7 nucleotides align to TRBD1. Germline V gene data show CDR1 as SNHLY and CDR2 as FYNNEI. The CDR3 contains 14 residues. Trimming at V came to 6 bases and at J to 6 bases, leaving 8 bases not matched to a gene. This CDR3 reads CASSSSGGPQPQHF. The CDR3 bases are TGTGCCAGCAGCTCCTCAGGGGGTCCTCAGCCCCAGCATTTT.

The chain recombines TRBV11-2 with TRBJ2-2; 7 bases are shared with TRBD1. CDR1 is SGHAT, CDR2 FQNNGV, per germline. Trimming at V came to 4 bases and at J to 6 bases, leaving 8 bases not matched to a gene. The CDR3 runs to 15 residues. The CDR3 nucleotides read TGTGCCAGCAGCTCATATGACAGGGACGCCGGGGAGCTGTTTTTT. As protein: CASSSYDRDAGELFF.

The gene calls are TRBV28 and TRBJ2-1; the D is unclear. Germline CDR1 reads MDHEN; CDR2 reads SYDVKM. Trimming shortened V by 6 bases and J by 8 bases, and 32 bases separated the two germline ends. The CDR3 is 19 residues long. The CDR3 DNA is TGTGCCAGCAGCTCCCCATACCCGAGTGTTACTGGGATCTTCGATGAGCAGTTCTTC. Translation: CASSSPYPSVTGIFDEQFF.

This clone was counted at least ten times. The chain joins TRBV7-9 to TRBJ1-3; the D gene is possibly TRBD1 (5 bases). The CDR3 covers 16 residues. Trimming took 6 bases from V and 0 from J, leaving 15 bases between them. The germline V gene encodes CDR1 SEHNR and CDR2 FQNEAQ (reference sequence). This CDR3 is CASRAGGYYSGNTIYF. The DNA for the CDR3 is TGTGCCAGCAGAGCCGGGGGATACTACTCTGGAAACACCATATATTTT.

This chain uses TRBV30 with TRBJ1-1; D ambiguous. V lost 3 bases to trimming and J lost 3 bases, with 17 bases between them. The CDR3 totals 15 residues. Per germline, CDR1 GTSNPN and CDR2 SVGIG (reference sequence). In DNA, the CDR3 is TGTGCCTGGAGAAATCGGGCCAGAGAACACACTGAAGCTTTCTTT. Protein product: CAWRNRAREHTEAFF. Using reference TRBV30 and TRBJ1-1 for the parts outside the CDR3, the full variable domain is SQTIHQWPATLVQPVGSPLSLECTVEGTSNPNLYWYRQAAGRGLQLLFYSVGIGQISSEVPQNLSASRPQDRQFILSSKKLLLSDSGFYLCAWRNRAREHTEAFFGQGTRLTVV.

The V gene is TRBV27, the J gene TRBJ1-5; D might be TRBD1 (6 bases). Germline V gives CDR1 MNHEY, CDR2 SMNVEV (reference sequence). V was clipped by 5 bases and J by 5 bases, with 13 bases between them. The CDR3 has 14 amino acids. CDR3: CASSPWTEYQPQHF. As DNA, the CDR3 is TGTGCCAGCAGTCCTTGGACAGAATATCAGCCCCAGCATTTT.

The chain uses TRBV14 and TRBJ2-7; 9 positions agree with TRBD2. This CDR3 has 18 residues. V was clipped by 0 bases and J by 0 bases; unmatched bases: 9. CDR1 and CDR2 from the germline V gene are SGHDN and FVKESK. For the CDR3, the DNA is TGTGCCAGCAGCCAAGATATAAAACTAGCGGGTGTCTCCTACGAGCAGTACTTC. Translated, it gives CASSQDIKLAGVSYEQYF.

This clone turned up a few times. At the DNA level, this CDR3 is encoded by other sequences in the same sample as well. The V gene is TRBV2, the J gene TRBJ1-2; no clear D. The CDR3 loop spans 10 amino acids. From germline, CDR1 is SNHLY and CDR2 FYNNEI. V was cut by 8 bases and J by 4 bases, with 5 bases left in between. The CDR3 sequence is CASGGYGYTF. The CDR3 nucleotides read TGTGCCAGCGGAGGCTATGGCTACACCTTC.

This clone has just one count. The CDR3 region has the DNA TGTGCCAGCAGTCCGAGGGCAGTCAAGCAGTTCTTC. It codes for CASSPRAVKQFF. The chain carries TRBV5-5 and TRBJ2-1; the D gene is possibly TRBD2 (5 bases). V shed 5 bases and J shed 11 bases, with 14 bases lying between them. Germline V gene data show CDR1 as SGHKS and CDR2 as YYEKEE (reference sequence). CDR3 length: 12 amino acids.

The chain carries TRBV27 and TRBJ1-2, with 7 bases aligning to TRBD1. J was trimmed by 6 bases and V by 3 bases; bases with no gene match: 4. CDR3 length equals 13 residues. Germline V gives CDR1 MNHEY, CDR2 SMNVEV (reference sequence). The CDR3 DNA follows: TGTGCCAGCAGTTTCTCAACAGGGGATGGCTACACCTTC. Its protein product is CASSFSTGDGYTF.

As to this clone: This may be a read error: a much more frequent sequence differs by one nucleotide. The sample carries other DNA sequences with the same CDR3. The rearrangement uses TRBV27 and TRBJ2-7, with 11 bases matching TRBD1. Germline V gene lookup returns CDR1 MNHEY and CDR2 SMNVEV (reference sequence). CDR3 length: 14 amino acids. V lost 6 bases and J lost 4; bases outside the gene matches: 5. The CDR3 loop reads CASSSGTGGYEQYF. Here the CDR3 DNA reads TGTGCCAGCAGCTCCGGGACAGGGGGGTACGAGCAGTACTTC.

This chain links TRBV29-1 with TRBJ1-2, with D possibly matching TRBD1 (5 bases). The V gene lost 4 bases and the J gene lost 0 bases, with 15 bases spanning the gap. The germline V gene encodes CDR1 SQVTM and CDR2 ANQGSEA. The CDR3 contains 15 residues. The CDR3 here is CSVVYSDSANYGYTF. CDR3 coding DNA: TGCAGCGTTGTTTATAGCGACAGCGCTAACTATGGCTACACCTTC.